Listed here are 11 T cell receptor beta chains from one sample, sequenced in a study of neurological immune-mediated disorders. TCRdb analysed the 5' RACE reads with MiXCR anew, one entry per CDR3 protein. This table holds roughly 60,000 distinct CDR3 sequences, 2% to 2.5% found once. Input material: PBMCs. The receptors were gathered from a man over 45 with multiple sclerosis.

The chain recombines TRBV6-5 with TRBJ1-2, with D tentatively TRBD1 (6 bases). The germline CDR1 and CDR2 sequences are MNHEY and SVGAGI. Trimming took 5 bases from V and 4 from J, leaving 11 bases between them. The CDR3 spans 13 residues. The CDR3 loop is CASSPGQLYGYTF. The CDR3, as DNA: TGTGCCAGCAGTCCTGGACAGCTCTATGGCTACACCTTC.

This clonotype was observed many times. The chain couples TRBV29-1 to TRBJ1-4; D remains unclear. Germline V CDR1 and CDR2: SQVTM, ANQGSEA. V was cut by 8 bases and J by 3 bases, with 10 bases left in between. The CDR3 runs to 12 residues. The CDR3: CSTRQANEKLFF. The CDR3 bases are TGCAGCACCCGACAAGCTAATGAAAAACTGTTTTTT.

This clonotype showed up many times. CDR3 region: CASSSGLTGAGANVLTF. In DNA form, the CDR3 reads TGTGCCAGCAGTTCGGGCCTAACAGGGGCTGGGGCCAACGTCCTGACTTTC. This chain connects TRBV12-3 or TRBV12-4 to TRBJ2-6; TRBD1 aligns across 7 bases. This CDR3 is 17 amino acids long. The V segment lost 4 bases and the J segment 2 bases; nucleotides outside the gene matches: 8.

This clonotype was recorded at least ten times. CDR3 nucleotide sequence: TGTGCCAGCTCAGGGAGCCCTGGGGCCAACGTCCTGACTTTC. This translates into CASSGSPGANVLTF. The rearrangement uses TRBV6-2 or TRBV6-3 and TRBJ2-6; perhaps D is TRBD1 or TRBD2 (5 bases each). Deletions cut 8 bases from V and 2 bases from J, with 10 bases between. The CDR3 loop spans 14 amino acids. Looked up from germline, CDR1 is MNHEY and CDR2 is SVGEGT.

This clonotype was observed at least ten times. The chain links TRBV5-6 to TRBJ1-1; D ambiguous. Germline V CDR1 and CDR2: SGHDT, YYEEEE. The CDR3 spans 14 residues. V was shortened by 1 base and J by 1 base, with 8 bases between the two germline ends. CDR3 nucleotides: TGTGCCAGCAGCTTGCTGAATCCGAACACTGAAGCTTTCTTT. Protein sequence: CASSLLNPNTEAFF.

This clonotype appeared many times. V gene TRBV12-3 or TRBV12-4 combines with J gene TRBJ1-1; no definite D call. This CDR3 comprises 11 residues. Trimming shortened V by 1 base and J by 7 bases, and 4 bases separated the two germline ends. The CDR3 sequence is CASSLGVEAFF. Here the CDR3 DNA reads TGTGCCAGCAGTTTAGGGGTTGAAGCTTTCTTT.

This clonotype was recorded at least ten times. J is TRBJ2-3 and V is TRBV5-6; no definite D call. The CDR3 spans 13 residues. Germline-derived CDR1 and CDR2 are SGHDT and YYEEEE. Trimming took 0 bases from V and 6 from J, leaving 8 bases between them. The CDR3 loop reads CASSLASFDTQYF. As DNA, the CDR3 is TGTGCCAGCAGCTTGGCATCATTCGATACGCAGTATTTT. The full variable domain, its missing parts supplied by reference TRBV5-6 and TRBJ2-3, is DAGVTQSPTHLIKTRGQQVTLRCSPKSGHDTVSWYQQALGQGPQFIFQYYEEEERQRGNFPDRFSGHQFPNYSSELNVNALLLGDSALYLCASSLASFDTQYFGPGTRLTVL.

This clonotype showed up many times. CDR3 residues: CASSPRTEETQYF. Here the CDR3 DNA reads TGTGCCAGCAGTCCTAGGACAGAAGAGACCCAGTACTTC. This chain connects TRBV12-3 or TRBV12-4 to TRBJ2-5; a weak D match, TRBD1 (6 bases). Trimming stripped 5 bases from V and 3 bases from J, with 10 bases between. The CDR3 totals 13 residues.

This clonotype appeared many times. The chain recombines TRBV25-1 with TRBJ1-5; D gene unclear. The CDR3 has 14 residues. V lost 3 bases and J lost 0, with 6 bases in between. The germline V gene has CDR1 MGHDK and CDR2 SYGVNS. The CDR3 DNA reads TGTGCCAGCAGTGACCCGGGTAGCAATCAGCCCCAGCATTTT. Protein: CASSDPGSNQPQHF.

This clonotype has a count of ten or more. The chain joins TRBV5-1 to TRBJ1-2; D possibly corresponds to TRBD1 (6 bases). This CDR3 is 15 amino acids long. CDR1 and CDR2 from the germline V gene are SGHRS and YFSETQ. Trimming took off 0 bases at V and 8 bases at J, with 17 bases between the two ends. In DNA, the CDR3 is TGCGCCAGCAGCTTGGACCCAGGGGTAATGAAGGGCTACACCTTC. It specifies CASSLDPGVMKGYTF. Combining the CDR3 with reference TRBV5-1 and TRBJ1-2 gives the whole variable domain KAGVTQTPRYLIKTRGQQVTLSCSPISGHRSVSWYQQTPGQGLQFLFEYFSETQRNKGNFPGRFSGRQFSNSRSEMNVSTLELGDSALYLCASSLDPGVMKGYTFGSGTRLTVV.

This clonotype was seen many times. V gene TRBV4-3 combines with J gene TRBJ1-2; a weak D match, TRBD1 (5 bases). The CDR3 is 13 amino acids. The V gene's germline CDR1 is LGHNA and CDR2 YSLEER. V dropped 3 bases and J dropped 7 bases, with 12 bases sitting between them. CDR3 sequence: CASSHRDLSGYTF. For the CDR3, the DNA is TGCGCCAGCAGCCACCGGGACTTAAGTGGCTACACCTTC.